This T cell receptor (beta chain) was observed in a study of blood T cell repertoires in COVID-19. With 8 bases removed from V and 6 bases from J, the gap between germline ends came to 23 bases. The CDR3 totals 15 residues. Germline V gene data show CDR1 as KGHSH and CDR2 as LQKENI. The study assigned cohorts using participant-reported clinical history. The data were produced by immunoSEQ multiplex PCR, yet TCRdb's version contains in-frame clones alone and is incomplete. The sample has roughly 360,000 clones; roughly 90% are singletons. The receptor was isolated from a woman aged 25 to 39 with acute COVID-19. This chain connects TRBV18 to TRBJ2-7; a possible D gene is TRBD1 (7 bases). The sample comprised PBMCs or T cells enriched from blood (not recorded which). CDR3 sequence (DNA): TGTGCCAGCACGACGGGGGAGGCGTCAGGGGGCGAGCAGTACTTC. Protein: CASTTGEASGGEQYF.